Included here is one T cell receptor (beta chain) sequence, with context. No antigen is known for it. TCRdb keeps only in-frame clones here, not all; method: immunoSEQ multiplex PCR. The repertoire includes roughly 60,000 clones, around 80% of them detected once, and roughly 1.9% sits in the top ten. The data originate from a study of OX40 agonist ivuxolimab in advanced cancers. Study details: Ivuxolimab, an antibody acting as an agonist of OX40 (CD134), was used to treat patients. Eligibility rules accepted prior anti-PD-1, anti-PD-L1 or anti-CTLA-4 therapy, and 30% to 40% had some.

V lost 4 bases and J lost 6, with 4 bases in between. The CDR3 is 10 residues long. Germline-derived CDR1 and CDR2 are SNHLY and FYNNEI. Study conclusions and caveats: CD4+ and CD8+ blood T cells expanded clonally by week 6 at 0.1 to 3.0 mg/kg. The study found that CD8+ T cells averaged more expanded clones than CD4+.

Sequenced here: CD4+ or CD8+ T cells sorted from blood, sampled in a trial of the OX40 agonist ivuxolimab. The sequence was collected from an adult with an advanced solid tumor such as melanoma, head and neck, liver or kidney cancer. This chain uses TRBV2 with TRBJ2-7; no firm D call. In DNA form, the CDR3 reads TGTGCCAGCAGTGGTGGCGAGCAGTACTTC. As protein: CASSGGEQYF.